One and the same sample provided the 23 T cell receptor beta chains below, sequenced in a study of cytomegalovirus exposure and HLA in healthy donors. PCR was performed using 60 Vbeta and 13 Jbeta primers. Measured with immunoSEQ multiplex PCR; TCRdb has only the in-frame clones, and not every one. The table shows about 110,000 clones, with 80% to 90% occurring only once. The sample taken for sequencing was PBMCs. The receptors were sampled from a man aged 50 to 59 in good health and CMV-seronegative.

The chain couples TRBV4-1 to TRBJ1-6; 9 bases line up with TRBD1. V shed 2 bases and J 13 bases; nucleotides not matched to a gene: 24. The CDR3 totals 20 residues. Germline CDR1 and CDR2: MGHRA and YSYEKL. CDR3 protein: CASSQSSPLLAGQGMFPLHF. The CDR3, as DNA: TGCGCCAGCAGCCAATCGTCCCCGTTGTTGGCTGGACAGGGGATGTTTCCCCTCCACTTT.

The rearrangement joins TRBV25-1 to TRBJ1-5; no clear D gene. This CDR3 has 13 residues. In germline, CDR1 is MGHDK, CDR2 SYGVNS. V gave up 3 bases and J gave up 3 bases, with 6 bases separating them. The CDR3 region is CASSDLYNQPQHF. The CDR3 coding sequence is TGTGCCAGCAGTGACCTATACAATCAGCCCCAGCATTTT.

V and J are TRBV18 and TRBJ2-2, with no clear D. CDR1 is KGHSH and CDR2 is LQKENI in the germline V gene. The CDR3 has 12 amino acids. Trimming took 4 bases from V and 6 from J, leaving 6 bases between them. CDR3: CASSLEAGELFF. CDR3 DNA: TGTGCCAGCTCACTAGAGGCCGGGGAGCTGTTTTTT.

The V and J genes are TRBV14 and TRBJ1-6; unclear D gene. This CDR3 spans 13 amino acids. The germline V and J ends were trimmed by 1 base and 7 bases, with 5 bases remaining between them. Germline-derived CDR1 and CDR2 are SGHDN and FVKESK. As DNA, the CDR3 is TGTGCCAGCAGCCAAGCCCCAAATTCACCCCTCCACTTT. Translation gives CASSQAPNSPLHF.

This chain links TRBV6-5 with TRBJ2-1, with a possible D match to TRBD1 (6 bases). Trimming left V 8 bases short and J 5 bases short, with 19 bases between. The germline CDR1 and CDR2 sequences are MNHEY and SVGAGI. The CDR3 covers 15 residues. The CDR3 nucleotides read TGTGCCAGCTCATACGGAAGGGGGACGGACAATGAGCAGTTCTTC. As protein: CASSYGRGTDNEQFF.

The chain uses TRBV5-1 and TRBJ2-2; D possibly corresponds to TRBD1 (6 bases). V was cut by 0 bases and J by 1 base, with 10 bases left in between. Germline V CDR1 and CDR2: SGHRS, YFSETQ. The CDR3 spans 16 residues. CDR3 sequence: CASSLARGWNTGELFF. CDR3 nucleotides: TGCGCCAGCAGCTTGGCGAGGGGGTGGAACACCGGGGAGCTGTTTTTT.

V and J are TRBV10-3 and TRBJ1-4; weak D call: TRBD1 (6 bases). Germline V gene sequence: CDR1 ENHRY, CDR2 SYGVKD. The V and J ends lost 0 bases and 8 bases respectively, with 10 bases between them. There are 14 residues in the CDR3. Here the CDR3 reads CAISESGGAEKLFF. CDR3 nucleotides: TGTGCCATCAGTGAGTCTGGGGGGGCGGAAAAACTGTTTTTT.

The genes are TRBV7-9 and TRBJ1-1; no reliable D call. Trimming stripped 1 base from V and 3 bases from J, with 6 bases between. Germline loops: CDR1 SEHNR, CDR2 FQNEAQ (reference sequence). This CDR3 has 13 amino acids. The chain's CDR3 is CASSLVGDTEAFF. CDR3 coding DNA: TGTGCCAGCAGCTTAGTGGGAGACACTGAAGCTTTCTTT.

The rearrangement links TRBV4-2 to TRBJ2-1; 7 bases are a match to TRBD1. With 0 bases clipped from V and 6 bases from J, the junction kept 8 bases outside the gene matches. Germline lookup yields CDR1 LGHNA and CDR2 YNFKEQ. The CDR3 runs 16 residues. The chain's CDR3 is CASSQDQGQEVNEQFF. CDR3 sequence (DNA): TGTGCCAGCAGCCAAGATCAAGGACAGGAGGTCAATGAGCAGTTCTTC.

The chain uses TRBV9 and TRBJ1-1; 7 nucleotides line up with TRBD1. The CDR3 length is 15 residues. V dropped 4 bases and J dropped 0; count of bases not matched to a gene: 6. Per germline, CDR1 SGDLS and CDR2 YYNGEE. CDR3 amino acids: CASSPRTGLNTEAFF. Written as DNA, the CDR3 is TGTGCCAGCAGCCCCCGGACAGGACTGAACACTGAAGCTTTCTTT.

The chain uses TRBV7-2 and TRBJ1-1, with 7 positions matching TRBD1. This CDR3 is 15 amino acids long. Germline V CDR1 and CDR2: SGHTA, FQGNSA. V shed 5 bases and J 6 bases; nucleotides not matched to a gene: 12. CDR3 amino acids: CASSVTQGLNAEAFF. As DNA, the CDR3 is TGTGCCAGCAGCGTTACACAGGGGCTAAACGCTGAAGCTTTCTTT. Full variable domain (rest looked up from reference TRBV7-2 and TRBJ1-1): GAGVSQSPSNKVTEKGKDVELRCDPISGHTALYWYRQSLGQGLEFLIYFQGNSAPDKSGLPSDRFSAERTGGSVSTLTIQRTQQEDSAVYLCASSVTQGLNAEAFFGQGTRLTVV.

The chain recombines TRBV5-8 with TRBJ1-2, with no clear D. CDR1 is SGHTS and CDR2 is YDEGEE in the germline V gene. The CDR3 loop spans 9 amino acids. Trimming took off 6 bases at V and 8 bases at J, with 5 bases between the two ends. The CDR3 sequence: CASTPGYTF. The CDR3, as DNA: TGTGCCAGCACTCCGGGCTACACCTTC.

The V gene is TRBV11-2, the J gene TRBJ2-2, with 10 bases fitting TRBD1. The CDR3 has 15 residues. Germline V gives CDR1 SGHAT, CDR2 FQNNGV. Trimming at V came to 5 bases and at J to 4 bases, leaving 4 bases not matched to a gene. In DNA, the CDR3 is TGTGCCAGCAGCACCGGGACAGGGGTCACCGGGGAGCTGTTTTTT. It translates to CASSTGTGVTGELFF.

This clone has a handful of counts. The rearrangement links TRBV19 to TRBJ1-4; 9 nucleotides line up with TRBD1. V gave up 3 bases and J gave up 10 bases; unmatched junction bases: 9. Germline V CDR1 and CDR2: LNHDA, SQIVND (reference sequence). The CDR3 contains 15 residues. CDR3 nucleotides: TGTGCCAGTAGTATCGAGGGGACAGGGCTAGCAAAACTGTTTTTT. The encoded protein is CASSIEGTGLAKLFF.

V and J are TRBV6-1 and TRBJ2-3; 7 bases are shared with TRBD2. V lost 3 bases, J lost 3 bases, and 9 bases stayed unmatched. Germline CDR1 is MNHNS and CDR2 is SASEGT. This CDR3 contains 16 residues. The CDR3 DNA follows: TGTGCCAGCAGTGAGTCCGCCGGGGGAGGGACAGATACGCAGTATTTT. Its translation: CASSESAGGGTDTQYF.

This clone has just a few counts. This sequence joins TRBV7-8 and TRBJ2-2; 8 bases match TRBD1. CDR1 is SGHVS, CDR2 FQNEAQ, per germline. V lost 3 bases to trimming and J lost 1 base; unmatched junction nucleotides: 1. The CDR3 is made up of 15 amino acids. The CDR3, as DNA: TGTGCCAGCAGCTTCGGGACAGGGAACACCGGGGAGCTGTTTTTT. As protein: CASSFGTGNTGELFF.

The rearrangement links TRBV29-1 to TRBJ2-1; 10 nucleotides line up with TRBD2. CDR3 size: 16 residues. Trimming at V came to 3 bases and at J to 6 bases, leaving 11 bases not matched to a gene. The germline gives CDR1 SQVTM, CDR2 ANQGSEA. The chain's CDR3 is CSVDQRGGLNFNEQFF. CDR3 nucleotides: TGCAGCGTTGATCAGCGGGGGGGCCTCAATTTCAATGAGCAGTTCTTC.

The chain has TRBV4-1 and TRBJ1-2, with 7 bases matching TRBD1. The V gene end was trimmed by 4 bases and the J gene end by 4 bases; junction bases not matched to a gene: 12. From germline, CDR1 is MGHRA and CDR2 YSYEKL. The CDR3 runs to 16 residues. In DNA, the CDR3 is TGCGCCAGCAGCCCCTCCGGGACAGATAACATCTATGGCTACACCTTC. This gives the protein CASSPSGTDNIYGYTF.

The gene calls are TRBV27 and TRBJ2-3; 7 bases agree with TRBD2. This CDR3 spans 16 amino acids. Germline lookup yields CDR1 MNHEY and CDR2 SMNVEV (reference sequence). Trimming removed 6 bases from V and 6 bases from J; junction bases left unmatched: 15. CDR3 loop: CASSPLGAGSMDTQYF. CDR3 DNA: TGTGCCAGCAGCCCCCTAGGAGCGGGGAGTATGGATACGCAGTATTTT.

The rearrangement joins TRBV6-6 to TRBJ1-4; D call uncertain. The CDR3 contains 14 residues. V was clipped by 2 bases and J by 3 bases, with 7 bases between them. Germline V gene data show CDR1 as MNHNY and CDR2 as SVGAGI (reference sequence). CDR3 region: CASSYNEANEKLFF. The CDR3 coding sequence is TGTGCCAGCAGTTACAATGAGGCTAATGAAAAACTGTTTTTT.

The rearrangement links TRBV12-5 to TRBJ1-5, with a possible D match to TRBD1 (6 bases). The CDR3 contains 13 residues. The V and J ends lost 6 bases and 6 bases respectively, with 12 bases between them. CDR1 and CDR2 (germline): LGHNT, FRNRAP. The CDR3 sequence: CASGPGVAQPQHF. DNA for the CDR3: TGTGCTAGTGGGCCAGGGGTTGCTCAGCCCCAGCATTTT.

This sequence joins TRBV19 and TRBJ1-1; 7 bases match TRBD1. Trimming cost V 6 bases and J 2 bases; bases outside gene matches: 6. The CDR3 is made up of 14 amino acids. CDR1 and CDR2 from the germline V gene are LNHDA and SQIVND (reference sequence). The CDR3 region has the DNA TGTGCCAGTAGGTCGGGACAGACCAACACTGAAGCTTTCTTT. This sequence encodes CASRSGQTNTEAFF.

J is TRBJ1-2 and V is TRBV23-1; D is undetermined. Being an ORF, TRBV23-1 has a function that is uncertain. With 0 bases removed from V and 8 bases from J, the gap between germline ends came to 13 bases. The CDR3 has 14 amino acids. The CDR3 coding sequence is TGCGCCAGCAGTCAATCGGCGGGGAGAGACGGCTACACCTTC. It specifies CASSQSAGRDGYTF.